This passage covers 18 T cell receptor beta chains from one sample sequenced in a study of OX40 agonist ivuxolimab in advanced cancers. Produced via immunoSEQ multiplex PCR; TCRdb's table is partial and in-frame only. The sample lists around 75,000 clones; around 88% were seen once. Sequenced material: CD4+ or CD8+ T cells sorted from blood, taken in a trial of the OX40 agonist ivuxolimab. These receptor sequences come from an adult with an advanced solid tumor such as melanoma, head and neck, liver or kidney cancer.

This chain uses TRBV5-4 with TRBJ1-2; TRBD1 agrees at 10 bases. The germline gives CDR1 SGHNT, CDR2 YYREEE (reference sequence). This CDR3 is built from 15 residues. Trimming removed 4 bases from V and 7 bases from J; junction bases left unmatched: 10. CDR3 bases: TGTGCCAGCAGCCCCGAGACAGGGGGCGTGTTTGGCTACACCTTC. Protein product: CASSPETGGVFGYTF.

The chain combines TRBV2 with TRBJ2-2; tentatively, D is TRBD2 (6 bases). Trimming took 6 bases from V and 5 from J, leaving 10 bases between them. This CDR3 is 13 amino acids long. The germline V gene encodes CDR1 SNHLY and CDR2 FYNNEI. The CDR3 DNA reads as TGTGCCAGCAGGGGGACTCCTACCGGGGAGCTGTTTTTT. This translates into CASRGTPTGELFF. The full variable domain, completed using reference TRBV2 and TRBJ2-2, is EPEVTQTPSHQVTQMGQEVILRCVPISNHLYFYWYRQILGQKVEFLVSFYNNEISEKSEIFDDQFSVERPDGSNFTLKIRSTKLEDSAMYFCASRGTPTGELFFGEGSRLTVL.

In this sample, this clone turned up a few times. The chain joins TRBV7-9 to TRBJ2-1, with 9 bases that match TRBD1. The CDR3 runs 17 residues. The V gene's germline CDR1 is SEHNR and CDR2 FQNEAQ (reference sequence). V was clipped by 3 bases and J by 0 bases; unmatched bases: 6. CDR3 bases: TGTGCCAGCAGCTTGGGACAGGGTGGGAGCTCCTACAATGAGCAGTTCTTC. Encoded protein: CASSLGQGGSSYNEQFF.

The chain joins TRBV28 to TRBJ2-7; weak D call: TRBD2 (5 bases). The CDR3 contains 13 residues. The germline V gene encodes CDR1 MDHEN and CDR2 SYDVKM. The V end lost 2 bases, the J end lost 3 bases, and 8 bases lay between the germline ends. The CDR3 bases are TGTGCCAGCAGTTTAGGCGGGTACTACGAGCAGTACTTC. Its translation: CASSLGGYYEQYF.

This chain connects TRBV5-4 to TRBJ2-7, with D perhaps being TRBD1 or TRBD2 (5 bases each). Germline loops: CDR1 SGHNT, CDR2 YYREEE (reference sequence). Trimming shortened V by 5 bases and J by 2 bases, and 8 bases separated the two germline ends. The CDR3 length is 12 residues. As DNA, the CDR3 is TGTGCCAGCAGGGGGGTTACCTACGAGCAGTACTTC. Translation: CASRGVTYEQYF.

CDR3 amino acids: CASSFDNSPLHF. The CDR3 region has the DNA TGTGCCAGCAGCTTTGATAATTCACCCCTCCACTTT. This chain joins TRBV7-9 and TRBJ1-6, with unresolved D. The length of the CDR3 is 12 residues. Germline V lookup: CDR1 SEHNR, CDR2 FQNEAQ (reference sequence). Deletions cut 3 bases from V and 5 bases from J, with 2 bases between.

The rearrangement uses TRBV5-1 and TRBJ2-2; TRBD1 aligns across 7 bases. The germline CDR1 and CDR2 sequences are SGHRS and YFSETQ. V was pared by 0 bases and J by 7 bases, with 3 bases of the junction left unmatched. The CDR3 is made up of 14 amino acids. CDR3 sequence reads: CASSLEGGGGELFF. The CDR3 region has the DNA TGCGCCAGCAGCTTGGAAGGGGGCGGCGGGGAGCTGTTTTTT.

The chain joins TRBV5-6 to TRBJ2-7; D is perhaps TRBD1 (5 bases). Germline values: CDR1 SGHDT, CDR2 YYEEEE. There are 15 residues in the CDR3. V was shortened by 2 bases and J by 2 bases, with 14 bases between the two germline ends. In nucleotides, the CDR3 is TGTGCCAGCAGCTTTGTAGGGGCCCATGCCTACGAGCAGTACTTC. This translates into CASSFVGAHAYEQYF.

The chain has TRBV7-2 and TRBJ2-1; D unclear. The CDR3 is 14 residues long. Deletions cut 1 base from V and 8 bases from J, with 12 bases between. CDR1 is SGHTA and CDR2 is FQGNSA in the germline V gene. CDR3 amino acids: CASSLERVPYEQFF. The CDR3 DNA reads TGTGCCAGCAGCTTAGAAAGGGTACCATATGAGCAGTTCTTC.

V gene TRBV5-4 combines with J gene TRBJ2-7; 10 bases line up with TRBD2. V lost 7 bases to trimming and J lost 7 bases; unmatched junction nucleotides: 8. CDR1 is SGHNT, CDR2 YYREEE, per germline (reference sequence). The CDR3 runs to 13 residues. CDR3 region: CASGPLAGEEQYF. CDR3 DNA sequence: TGTGCCAGCGGACCTCTAGCGGGAGAGGAGCAGTACTTC.

V usage is TRBV5-1 and J usage is TRBJ2-7; D is possibly TRBD2 (6 bases). Looked up from germline, CDR1 is SGHRS and CDR2 is YFSETQ. Deletions cut 2 bases from V and 5 bases from J, with 11 bases between. This CDR3 is 13 amino acids long. CDR3: CASSFPRRDEQYF. The CDR3 nucleotides read TGCGCCAGCAGCTTCCCGAGGAGGGACGAGCAGTACTTC.

This sequence joins TRBV2 and TRBJ1-1, with TRBD1 matching over 7 bases. Germline CDR1 and CDR2: SNHLY and FYNNEI. The CDR3 is 15 amino acids. After removal of 7 bases from V and 0 bases from J, the junction contained 8 bases not matched to a gene. The CDR3 DNA is TGTGCCAGCATAGTGGACAGGTCCATGAACACTGAAGCTTTCTTT. Its protein is CASIVDRSMNTEAFF.

The rearrangement joins TRBV5-5 to TRBJ1-5, with 11 bases matching TRBD1. V was clipped by 1 base and J by 15 bases; unmatched bases: 12. Germline CDR1 and CDR2: SGHKS and YYEKEE (reference sequence). The CDR3 spans 15 residues. Written as DNA, the CDR3 is TGTGCCAGCAGCTTGCTGGGGACAGGGGGTAGGGACCGGCATTTT. Translated, it gives CASSLLGTGGRDRHF.

The chain recombines TRBV18 with TRBJ2-7; tentatively, D is TRBD2 (5 bases). Germline V gives CDR1 KGHSH, CDR2 LQKENI. This CDR3 has 15 residues. The ends were cut back, 1 base at V and 2 bases at J, with 12 bases in the middle. CDR3 sequence: CASSPLAGGAYEQYF. As DNA, the CDR3 is TGTGCCAGCTCACCACTCGCGGGTGGGGCCTACGAGCAGTACTTC. Full variable domain (rest looked up from reference TRBV18 and TRBJ2-7): NAGVMQNPRHLVRRRGQEARLRCSPMKGHSHVYWYRQLPEEGLKFMVYLQKENIIDESGMPKERFSAEFPKEGPSILRIQQVVRGDSAAYFCASSPLAGGAYEQYFGPGTRLTVT.

The rearrangement uses TRBV29-1 and TRBJ2-7; TRBD1 matches 9 bases. The CDR3 contains 15 residues. With V trimmed by 7 bases and J by 2 bases, 12 bases remained unmatched. From germline, CDR1 is SQVTM and CDR2 ANQGSEA. CDR3 in DNA: TGCAGCGCCCACAGGGGTGGGACAGGGACCTACGAGCAGTACTTC. Translating gives CSAHRGGTGTYEQYF.

Details on this clone: A much larger clonotype is one base distant, so this may be a read error. The rearrangement joins TRBV7-2 to TRBJ2-2; TRBD2 agrees at 9 bases. The CDR3 length is 19 residues. Germline V lookup: CDR1 SGHTA, CDR2 FQGNSA. V shed 1 base and J 4 bases; nucleotides not matched to a gene: 13. As DNA, the CDR3 is TGTGCCAGCAGCTTAGAAGCTAGCGGGGCCTTCGCGATCACCGGGGAGCTGTTTTTT. This translates into CASSLEASGAFAITGELFF.

This chain's CDR3 is CSDVVRGLLNYGYTF. The CDR3, as DNA: TGCAGCGACGTGGTCAGGGGGCTTCTTAACTATGGCTACACCTTC. V and J are TRBV29-1 and TRBJ1-2; the match to TRBD1 covers 8 bases. The germline CDR1 and CDR2 sequences are SQVTM and ANQGSEA. The CDR3 runs to 15 residues. V shed 7 bases and J 1 base; nucleotides not matched to a gene: 11.

V is TRBV20-1 and J is TRBJ1-1, with no clear D. The germline gives CDR1 DFQATT, CDR2 SNEGSKA (reference sequence). Trimming took off 4 bases at V and 5 bases at J, with 8 bases between the two ends. This CDR3 has 11 amino acids. As DNA, the CDR3 is TGCAGTGCTACGTCGGGAACTGAAGCTTTCTTT. It translates to CSATSGTEAFF.